These 20 T cell receptor beta chains were sequenced from one sample in a study of cytomegalovirus exposure and HLA in healthy donors. Repertoires were generated with immunoSEQ multiplex PCR, while TCRdb's copy carries only in-frame clones and drops some. The sample lists some 98,000 clones; roughly 90% were seen once. Sequenced sample: PBMCs. The receptors derive from a man aged 18 to 29 in good health and CMV-seropositive.

V usage is TRBV15 and J usage is TRBJ2-7, with D possibly being TRBD2 (5 bases). The germline gives CDR1 LNHNV, CDR2 YYDKDF (reference sequence). The length of the CDR3 is 14 residues. The V end was cut by 4 bases, the J end by 2 bases, with 12 bases between. The DNA for the CDR3 is TGTGCCACCAGCAATGAGGGTGTGGCCTACGAGCAGTACTTC. Translation gives CATSNEGVAYEQYF.

CDR3: CASSEWAGQGQETQYF. CDR3 DNA sequence: TGTGCCAGCAGTGAATGGGCGGGACAGGGGCAAGAGACCCAGTACTTC. V and J are TRBV6-1 and TRBJ2-5; TRBD1 agrees at 10 bases. V shed 2 bases and J 2 bases; nucleotides not matched to a gene: 5. Germline assignment: CDR1 MNHNS and CDR2 SASEGT. The CDR3 spans 16 residues.

This clone showed up just once. The chain couples TRBV7-9 to TRBJ2-7, with D perhaps TRBD1 (6 bases). CDR1 SEHNR and CDR2 FQNEAQ come from the germline V gene (reference sequence). Trimming took 4 bases from V and 0 from J, leaving 16 bases between them. The CDR3 is 16 residues long. CDR3 sequence reads: CASSSTTGQSSYEQYF. In DNA, the CDR3 is TGTGCCAGCAGCTCGACGACAGGACAAAGCTCCTACGAGCAGTACTTC.

The V call is TRBV29-1, the J call TRBJ2-1; 14 nucleotides match TRBD2. This CDR3 is built from 16 residues. V lost 7 bases, J lost 7 bases, and 12 bases stayed unmatched. Germline V gives CDR1 SQVTM, CDR2 ANQGSEA. The DNA of the CDR3 is TGCAGCGCCGGTCCCGGGACTAGCGGGGGTGAAAATGAGCAGTTCTTC. Translation gives CSAGPGTSGGENEQFF.

V is TRBV7-3 and J is TRBJ2-1; the D gene is possibly TRBD1 (5 bases). Germline V gene data show CDR1 as SGHTA and CDR2 as FQGTGA. Trimming pared 4 bases from V and 3 bases from J, leaving 25 bases between. The CDR3 runs 19 residues. The CDR3 region is CASSSLRVGRGRYYNEQFF. In DNA form, the CDR3 reads TGTGCCAGCAGCTCACTCCGTGTGGGGCGTGGACGATACTACAATGAGCAGTTCTTC.

The gene calls are TRBV2 and TRBJ2-1; TRBD2 agrees at 9 bases. Germline V gives CDR1 SNHLY, CDR2 FYNNEI. This CDR3 region has 17 residues. Trimming cost V 6 bases and J 8 bases; bases outside gene matches: 17. In DNA, the CDR3 is TGTGCCAGCAGGACCCTATGGGTAGCGGGAGATCACTATGAGCAGTTCTTC. It specifies CASRTLWVAGDHYEQFF.

The chain links TRBV2 to TRBJ2-5; 11 nucleotides match TRBD2. Germline CDR1 SNHLY, CDR2 FYNNEI. The CDR3 length is 14 residues. Germline trimming cut 5 bases from V and 3 bases from J; bases unmatched to any gene: 2. The CDR3 DNA follows: TGTGCCAGCAGTAGGGGACTAGCGGAAGAGACCCAGTACTTC. Amino acids: CASSRGLAEETQYF. The full variable domain, in which reference TRBV2 and TRBJ2-5 provide the parts outside the CDR3, is EPEVTQTPSHQVTQMGQEVILRCVPISNHLYFYWYRQILGQKVEFLVSFYNNEISEKSEIFDDQFSVERPDGSNFTLKIRSTKLEDSAMYFCASSRGLAEETQYFGPGTRLLVL.

V and J are TRBV7-3 and TRBJ2-2; D is unresolved. CDR1 is SGHTA, CDR2 FQGTGA, per germline. Deletions cut 2 bases from V and 6 bases from J, with 13 bases between. This CDR3 region has 15 residues. The CDR3 protein is CASSLDPSGSGELFF. As DNA, the CDR3 is TGTGCCAGCAGCTTAGACCCATCAGGTTCCGGGGAGCTGTTTTTT.

This chain uses TRBV19 with TRBJ2-2; 9 nucleotides line up with TRBD2. Germline trimming cut 4 bases from V and 4 bases from J; bases unmatched to any gene: 10. Germline CDR1 reads LNHDA; CDR2 reads SQIVND (reference sequence). This CDR3 spans 17 amino acids. The CDR3: CASSNGYASGATGELFF. The CDR3 nucleotides are TGTGCCAGTAGTAACGGGTACGCTAGCGGGGCCACCGGGGAGCTGTTTTTT.

V is TRBV6-5 and J is TRBJ2-3, with D maybe TRBD1 (6 bases). Germline V gene sequence: CDR1 MNHEY, CDR2 SVGAGI. The CDR3 consists of 15 residues. V was pared by 2 bases and J by 3 bases, with 12 bases between. The CDR3 loop is CASSYLGARTDTQYF. For the CDR3, the DNA is TGTGCCAGCAGTTACCTGGGGGCCCGAACAGATACGCAGTATTTT.

The chain links TRBV29-1 to TRBJ2-3; perhaps TRBD2 as D (7 bases). The CDR3 sequence is 17 residues long. In germline, CDR1 is SQVTM, CDR2 ANQGSEA. Trimming shortened V by 4 bases and J by 2 bases, and 22 bases separated the two germline ends. The CDR3 coding sequence is TGCAGCGTTGGGTCCCCCTCGGGGGGCCCCCCCACAGATACGCAGTATTTT. Amino acid sequence: CSVGSPSGGPPTDTQYF.

The chain joins TRBV4-3 to TRBJ2-2, with 7 bases fitting TRBD2. The CDR3 loop spans 16 amino acids. Germline values: CDR1 LGHNA, CDR2 YSLEER. V was pared by 1 base and J by 3 bases, with 5 bases of the junction left unmatched. The CDR3 sequence is CASSQVWGGDTGELFF. The CDR3 bases are TGCGCCAGCAGCCAAGTTTGGGGGGGGGACACCGGGGAGCTGTTTTTT.

This clone has just a few counts. The chain uses TRBV6-5 and TRBJ2-7, with 8 bases lining up with TRBD1. Germline V lookup: CDR1 MNHEY, CDR2 SVGAGI. Trimming cost V 6 bases and J 6 bases; bases outside gene matches: 10. This CDR3 has 14 amino acids. This chain's CDR3 is CASSRRQGMSEQYF. CDR3 sequence (DNA): TGTGCCAGCAGCCGCCGACAGGGGATGAGCGAGCAGTACTTC.

The chain uses TRBV5-4 and TRBJ2-7, with D perhaps TRBD2 (5 bases). V was shortened by 4 bases and J by 6 bases, with 11 bases between the two germline ends. The germline V gene encodes CDR1 SGHNT and CDR2 YYREEE (reference sequence). The CDR3 runs 12 residues. The CDR3 protein is CASSRESSEQYF. The CDR3 DNA reads as TGTGCCAGCAGCAGGGAGTCAAGCGAGCAGTACTTC.

The chain recombines TRBV2 with TRBJ2-1, with D maybe TRBD2 (5 bases). The ends were cut back, 6 bases at V and 9 bases at J, with 12 bases in the middle. The CDR3 consists of 12 residues. Germline loops: CDR1 SNHLY, CDR2 FYNNEI. CDR3 amino acids: CASRKLVTEQFF. CDR3 nucleotide sequence: TGTGCCAGCAGGAAACTAGTCACTGAGCAGTTCTTC.

V is TRBV28 and J is TRBJ2-3, with 9 nucleotides matching TRBD2. This CDR3 has 15 amino acids. CDR1 is MDHEN, CDR2 SYDVKM, per germline. V lost 7 bases to trimming and J lost 2 bases; unmatched junction nucleotides: 7. CDR3 nucleotides: TGTGCCAGCAATCCGGCGGGAGGGGACACAGATACGCAGTATTTT. Residues: CASNPAGGDTDTQYF.

The chain uses TRBV19 and TRBJ2-1; D is unresolved. Germline-derived CDR1 and CDR2 are LNHDA and SQIVND (reference sequence). V lost 10 bases and J lost 0, with 10 bases in between. The CDR3 sequence is 13 residues long. CDR3 region: CATVSSSYNEQFF. The CDR3 coding sequence is TGTGCCACTGTCTCGAGCTCCTACAATGAGCAGTTCTTC.

This rearrangement joins TRBV6-6 to TRBJ2-3; D perhaps matches TRBD2 (5 bases). V lost 6 bases to trimming and J lost 2 bases, with 12 bases between them. The CDR3 totals 14 residues. Germline loops: CDR1 MNHNY, CDR2 SVGAGI (reference sequence). CDR3 sequence reads: CASSLAKFTDTQYF. The CDR3 nucleotides are TGTGCCAGCAGCTTAGCGAAATTCACAGATACGCAGTATTTT.

The V call is TRBV28, the J call TRBJ2-7; D call uncertain. The V end lost 5 bases, the J end lost 2 bases, and 10 bases lay between the germline ends. The CDR3 is 13 amino acids. From germline, CDR1 is MDHEN and CDR2 SYDVKM. CDR3 sequence reads: CASSLESPYEQYF. The CDR3, as DNA: TGTGCCAGCAGTCTAGAATCCCCCTACGAGCAGTACTTC. The full variable domain, rest sourced from reference TRBV28 and TRBJ2-7, is DVKVTQSSRYLVKRTGEKVFLECVQDMDHENMFWYRQDPGLGLRLIYFSYDVKMKEKGDIPEGYSVSREKKERFSLILESASTNQTSMYLCASSLESPYEQYFGPGTRLTVT.

J is TRBJ1-4 and V is TRBV7-2; no reliable D call. Trimming pared 1 base from V and 3 bases from J, leaving 15 bases between. Germline loops: CDR1 SGHTA, CDR2 FQGNSA. This CDR3 spans 17 amino acids. In DNA, the CDR3 is TGTGCCAGCAGCTTAGATGGGCTGTGGGCAGCTAATGAAAAACTGTTTTTT. It is translated as CASSLDGLWAANEKLFF.